The 21 T cell receptor beta chains in this list originate from one sample, sequenced in a study of early T cells in non-severe SARS-CoV-2 infection. MiXCR, run by TCRdb on the 5' RACE reads, gives a single entry per CDR3 protein. The sample lists 70,000 or so distinct CDR3 sequences; 3.5% to 6% were seen once. Sequences were derived from whole blood, sampled at baseline. The receptors come from an adult who was a healthcare worker with PCR-confirmed SARS-CoV-2 infection or an uninfected control (not recorded which). The donor label of this sample is uncertain.

This clonotype was counted a few times. V and J are TRBV29-1 and TRBJ1-1, with D perhaps TRBD1 (6 bases). This CDR3 is 10 amino acids long. V gave up 6 bases and J gave up 8 bases, with 10 bases separating them. Germline assignment: CDR1 SQVTM and CDR2 ANQGSEA. The CDR3 DNA reads TGCAGCGTGGGACAATTCGAAGCTTTCTTT. Amino acids: CSVGQFEAFF.

V gene TRBV5-6 combines with J gene TRBJ2-1; no clear D gene. Per the germline V gene, CDR1 is SGHDT and CDR2 is YYEEEE. V was cut by 0 bases and J by 7 bases, with 8 bases left in between. This CDR3 region has 13 residues. The CDR3 region is CASSLVGKNEQFF. DNA of the CDR3: TGTGCCAGCAGCTTGGTAGGGAAGAATGAGCAGTTCTTC. The entire variable domain, with the rest obtained from reference TRBV5-6 and TRBJ2-1, is as follows: DAGVTQSPTHLIKTRGQQVTLRCSPKSGHDTVSWYQQALGQGPQFIFQYYEEEERQRGNFPDRFSGHQFPNYSSELNVNALLLGDSALYLCASSLVGKNEQFFGPGTRLTVL.

This clonotype was counted a few times. The chain combines TRBV20-1 with TRBJ1-4; D remains unclear. From germline, CDR1 is DFQATT and CDR2 SNEGSKA (reference sequence). CDR3 size: 13 residues. Trimming pared 3 bases from V and 5 bases from J, leaving 10 bases between. CDR3 bases: TGCAGTGCTAGCCGGCAGGAGAATGAAAAACTGTTTTTT. As protein: CSASRQENEKLFF.

The chain uses TRBV3-1 and TRBJ1-5; TRBD1 agrees at 7 bases. V lost 0 bases, J lost 5 bases, and 10 bases stayed unmatched. CDR1 LGHDT and CDR2 YNNKEL come from the germline V gene (reference sequence). The CDR3 consists of 17 residues. The CDR3 DNA sequence: TGTGCCAGCAGCCAAGAAACCAGGGGGTCGCTCTATCAGCCCCAGCATTTT. Its protein is CASSQETRGSLYQPQHF.

This clonotype was recorded a few times. V and J are TRBV25-1 and TRBJ2-7; 10 bases fit TRBD1. The CDR3 consists of 14 residues. Germline V CDR1 and CDR2: MGHDK, SYGVNS. The V segment lost 6 bases and the J segment 8 bases; nucleotides outside the gene matches: 10. CDR3 coding DNA: TGTGCCAGCAGAGTGGGACAGGGGTTTGATAAGCAGTACTTC. Translation gives CASRVGQGFDKQYF.

On this clonotype: One junction end disagrees with the germline gene, perhaps due to a read error. The V and J genes are TRBV9 and TRBJ1-6, with 8 bases matching TRBD1. The CDR3 runs to 17 residues. Germline lookup yields CDR1 SGDLS and CDR2 YYNGEE. In DNA, the CDR3 is TGTGCCAGCACCTCCGGACAGGGACCAATCTATGATTCACCCCTCCACTTT. This translates into CASTSGQGPIYDSPLHF.

This clonotype has ten or more counts. The chain has TRBV5-1 and TRBJ1-1; D gene unclear. Trimming took off 3 bases at V and 0 bases at J, with 9 bases between the two ends. Germline V gene lookup returns CDR1 SGHRS and CDR2 YFSETQ. The CDR3 covers 14 residues. CDR3 DNA: TGCGCCAGCAGCTCAAGGGCTCTGAACACTGAAGCTTTCTTT. This codes for CASSSRALNTEAFF.

This clonotype has a handful of counts. The chain links TRBV2 to TRBJ1-1; 8 nucleotides agree with TRBD1. CDR3 size: 13 residues. Per the germline V gene, CDR1 is SNHLY and CDR2 is FYNNEI. V lost 7 bases and J lost 4; bases outside the gene matches: 5. The CDR3 DNA is TGTGCCAGCATTGGACAGGGAGGCACTGAAGCTTTCTTT. Its protein product is CASIGQGGTEAFF.

This clonotype was observed many times. The chain combines TRBV7-3 with TRBJ2-2; possible D gene TRBD1, 5 bases. Trimming pared 2 bases from V and 2 bases from J, leaving 6 bases between. Per the germline V gene, CDR1 is SGHTA and CDR2 is FQGTGA. The CDR3 extends over 14 amino acids. The CDR3 reads CASSLQGNTGELFF. The CDR3 DNA reads as TGTGCCAGCAGCTTACAGGGAAACACCGGGGAGCTGTTTTTT.

V gene TRBV10-2 combines with J gene TRBJ2-3; D is perhaps TRBD2 (6 bases). V was cut by 4 bases and J by 2 bases, with 13 bases left in between. The CDR3 is 15 residues long. Looked up from germline, CDR1 is WSHSY and CDR2 is SAAADI. CDR3 sequence: CASSVGVADTDTQYF. CDR3 sequence (DNA): TGCGCCAGCAGTGTCGGGGTAGCGGACACAGATACGCAGTATTTT.

This clonotype was counted many times. V and J are TRBV20-1 and TRBJ2-7; a possible D gene is TRBD1 (6 bases). The V end lost 7 bases, the J end lost 0 bases, and 13 bases lay between the germline ends. This CDR3 spans 13 amino acids. The germline V gene encodes CDR1 DFQATT and CDR2 SNEGSKA (reference sequence). The CDR3: CSGRDRRSYEQYF. CDR3 coding DNA: TGCAGTGGTCGAGACAGGCGCTCCTACGAGCAGTACTTC.

This clonotype was observed a few times. The chain links TRBV14 to TRBJ1-1; D unclear. The germline V gene has CDR1 SGHDN and CDR2 FVKESK. The CDR3 is 14 residues long. The germline V and J ends were trimmed by 4 bases and 3 bases, with 12 bases remaining between them. CDR3 region: CASSRMRRDTEAFF. DNA for the CDR3: TGTGCCAGCAGCCGCATGCGCCGGGACACTGAAGCTTTCTTT.

The chain carries TRBV6-2 or TRBV6-3 and TRBJ1-2, with D possibly being TRBD1 (6 bases). The CDR3 spans 16 residues. Looked up from germline, CDR1 is MNHEY and CDR2 is SVGEGT. Trimming removed 0 bases from V and 4 bases from J, with 15 bases in between. The DNA of the CDR3 is TGTGCCAGCAGTTACTCCGGACAGATCGACACCTATGGCTACACCTTC. Its protein is CASSYSGQIDTYGYTF.

The rearrangement links TRBV25-1 to TRBJ1-4; 7 bases map to TRBD1. The junction had 6 bases not matched to a gene; V was cut back by 6 bases and J by 5 bases. Germline CDR1 is MGHDK and CDR2 is SYGVNS. The CDR3 extends over 14 amino acids. CDR3 nucleotide sequence: TGTGCCAGCAGCCCCGGGACAGCAAATGAAAAACTGTTTTTT. Its translation: CASSPGTANEKLFF.

This clonotype showed up many times. V usage is TRBV5-6 and J usage is TRBJ1-1; D is ambiguous. This CDR3 comprises 14 residues. Germline CDR1 SGHDT, CDR2 YYEEEE. Trimming stripped 1 base from V and 0 bases from J, with 7 bases between. The CDR3 loop reads CASSLHSLNTEAFF. The CDR3 DNA reads TGTGCCAGCAGCTTGCACAGCCTGAACACTGAAGCTTTCTTT. The complete variable domain, with remaining parts taken from reference TRBV5-6 and TRBJ1-1, reads DAGVTQSPTHLIKTRGQQVTLRCSPKSGHDTVSWYQQALGQGPQFIFQYYEEEERQRGNFPDRFSGHQFPNYSSELNVNALLLGDSALYLCASSLHSLNTEAFFGQGTRLTVV.

This clonotype appeared many times. This rearrangement joins TRBV7-2 to TRBJ1-2, with unresolved D. V lost 4 bases, J lost 7 bases, and 10 bases lay in between. CDR1 SGHTA and CDR2 FQGNSA come from the germline V gene. This CDR3 has 12 amino acids. As DNA, the CDR3 is TGTGCCAGCAGCTCACCACTCCCTGGCTACACCTTC. It codes for CASSSPLPGYTF. The complete variable domain, with remaining parts taken from reference TRBV7-2 and TRBJ1-2, reads GAGVSQSPSNKVTEKGKDVELRCDPISGHTALYWYRQSLGQGLEFLIYFQGNSAPDKSGLPSDRFSAERTGGSVSTLTIQRTQQEDSAVYLCASSSPLPGYTFGSGTRLTVV.

In this sample, this clonotype turned up a few times. The chain combines TRBV9 with TRBJ2-2; the D is unclear. Looked up from germline, CDR1 is SGDLS and CDR2 is YYNGEE. The CDR3 runs 12 residues. V was pared by 6 bases and J by 4 bases, with 7 bases between. This CDR3 is CASNNGTGELFF. CDR3 sequence (DNA): TGTGCCAGCAATAATGGCACCGGGGAGCTGTTTTTT.

The sample holds a few counts of this clonotype. The chain uses TRBV11-2 and TRBJ2-2; 12 bases match TRBD1. Germline V gives CDR1 SGHAT, CDR2 FQNNGV. CDR3 length: 19 residues. V shed 5 bases, J shed 2 bases, and the junction held 12 bases outside the gene matches. The CDR3 sequence is CASSPRPGTGGPNTGELFF. CDR3 nucleotide sequence: TGTGCCAGCAGCCCACGTCCCGGGACAGGGGGCCCTAACACCGGGGAGCTGTTTTTT.

This clonotype was seen many times. V is TRBV27 and J is TRBJ1-2; 10 bases match TRBD1. This CDR3 spans 15 amino acids. Per germline, CDR1 MNHEY and CDR2 SMNVEV (reference sequence). V lost 2 bases and J lost 6; bases outside the gene matches: 6. The CDR3 DNA reads TGTGCCAGCAGTTTAAGGACAGGGGGAAGTCATGGCTACACCTTC. This gives the protein CASSLRTGGSHGYTF.

The chain is built from TRBV6-5 and TRBJ1-5; the D gene is possibly TRBD1 (6 bases). CDR1 is MNHEY and CDR2 is SVGAGI in the germline V gene. CDR3 length equals 16 residues. Deletions cut 0 bases from V and 7 bases from J, with 16 bases between. CDR3 sequence reads: CASSYSATGRGQPQHF. Here the CDR3 DNA reads TGTGCCAGCAGTTACTCGGCGACAGGACGAGGGCAGCCCCAGCATTTT.

There are many counts of this clonotype. CDR3: CASSSRLEGEKLFF. The CDR3 DNA reads TGTGCCAGCAGTTCAAGGTTGGAAGGGGAAAAACTGTTTTTT. The gene calls are TRBV28 and TRBJ1-4; D unresolved. CDR3 length: 14 residues. Germline V lookup: CDR1 MDHEN, CDR2 SYDVKM. Trimming pared 4 bases from V and 8 bases from J, leaving 14 bases between.